This T cell receptor (beta chain) was found in a study of T cell repertoires in cytomegalovirus infection. This CDR3 has 14 amino acids. CDR1 is SEHNR and CDR2 is FQNEAQ in the germline V gene (reference sequence). The V and J ends lost 0 bases and 3 bases respectively, with 9 bases between them. This clonotype was recorded many times. TCRdb called the reads again in MiXCR, with one record for every CDR3 protein. The data contain hundreds of thousands of distinct CDR3 sequences, approximately 11% of them singletons. This TCR derives from a human donor in good health (CMV status not recorded). Some clones in this sample may be carry-over from other donors' samples. This chain connects TRBV7-9 to TRBJ2-7; TRBD1 might be the D (5 bases). Source material: PBMCs. CDR3 sequence (DNA): TGTGCCAGCAGCTTAGCCGGACAAGACTACGAGCAGTACTTC. Its translation is CASSLAGQDYEQYF.